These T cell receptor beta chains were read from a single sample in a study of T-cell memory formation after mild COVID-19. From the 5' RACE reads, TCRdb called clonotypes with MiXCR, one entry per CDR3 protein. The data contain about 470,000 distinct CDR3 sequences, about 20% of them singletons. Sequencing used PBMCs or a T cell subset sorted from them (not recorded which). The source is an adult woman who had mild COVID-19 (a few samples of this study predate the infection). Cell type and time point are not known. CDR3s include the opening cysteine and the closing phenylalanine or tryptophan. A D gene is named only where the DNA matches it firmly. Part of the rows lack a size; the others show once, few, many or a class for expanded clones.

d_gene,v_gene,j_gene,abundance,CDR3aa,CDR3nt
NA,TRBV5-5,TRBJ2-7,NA,CASSYLSSTRYEQYF,TGTGCCAGCAGCTACTTGTCGTCCACACGTTACGAGCAGTACTTC
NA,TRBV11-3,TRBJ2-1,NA,CASSPTTPNEQFF,TGTGCCAGCAGCCCGACGACTCCTAATGAGCAGTTCTTC
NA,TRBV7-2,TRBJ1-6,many,CASSSQPVGHNSPLHF,TGTGCCAGCAGCTCCCAACCGGTCGGCCATAATTCACCCCTCCACTTT
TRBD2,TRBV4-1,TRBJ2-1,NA,CASSQSPALAGGFRSYNEQFF,TGCGCCAGCAGCCAAAGCCCCGCGCTAGCGGGGGGCTTTCGCTCCTACAATGAGCAGTTCTTC
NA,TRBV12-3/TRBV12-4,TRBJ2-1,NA,CASSLWSGDNEQFF,TGTGCCAGCAGTTTATGGAGCGGAGACAATGAGCAGTTCTTC
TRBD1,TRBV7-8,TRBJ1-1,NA,CASSLGYRGRTEAFF,TGTGCCAGCAGCTTAGGCTACAGGGGTAGAACTGAAGCTTTCTTT
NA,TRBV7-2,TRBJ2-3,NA,CASSLEGSVYTDTQYF,TGTGCCAGCAGCTTAGAGGGTAGCGTCTACACAGATACGCAGTATTTT
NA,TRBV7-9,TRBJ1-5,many,CASSLNSNQPQHF,TGTGCCAGCAGCTTAAATAGCAATCAGCCCCAGCATTTT
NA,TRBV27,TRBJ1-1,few,CASSQLLRAPEAFF,TGTGCCAGCAGCCAGTTACTTAGGGCACCTGAAGCTTTCTTT
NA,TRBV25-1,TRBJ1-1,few,CASSELRTDTEAFF,TGTGCCAGCAGTGAATTGAGGACCGATACTGAAGCTTTCTTT
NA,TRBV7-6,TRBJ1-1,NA,CASSLEQVGNTEAFF,TGTGCCAGCAGCTTAGAACAGGTTGGGAACACTGAAGCTTTCTTT
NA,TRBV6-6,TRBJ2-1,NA,CASSYSGYNEQFF,TGTGCCAGCAGTTACTCTGGTTACAATGAGCAGTTCTTC
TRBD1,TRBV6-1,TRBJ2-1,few,CASSPTPGQGGDEQFF,TGTGCCAGCAGCCCAACTCCGGGACAGGGAGGCGATGAGCAGTTCTTC
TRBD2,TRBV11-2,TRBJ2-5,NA,CASSLLGGGAPETQYF,TGTGCCAGCAGCCTGCTGGGCGGGGGGGCCCCGGAGACCCAGTACTTC
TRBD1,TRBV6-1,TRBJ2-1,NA,CASSEAFSGGRGQFF,TGTGCCAGCAGTGAAGCTTTTTCAGGGGGACGAGGGCAGTTCTTC
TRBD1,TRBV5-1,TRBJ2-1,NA,CASSSDRIEYNEQFF,TGCGCCAGCAGCTCGGACAGGATCGAGTACAATGAGCAGTTCTTC
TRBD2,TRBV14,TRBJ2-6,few,CASSHLAGGGSGANVLTF,TGTGCCAGCAGCCACCTAGCGGGGGGCGGCTCTGGGGCCAACGTCCTGACTTTC
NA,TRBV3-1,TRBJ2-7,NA,CASSLYPESREQYF,TGTGCCAGCAGCCTCTACCCCGAGTCGAGGGAGCAGTACTTC
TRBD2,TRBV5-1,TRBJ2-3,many,CASSLAGGRTTDTQYF,TGCGCCAGCAGCTTAGCGGGGGGGCGGACCACAGATACGCAGTATTTT
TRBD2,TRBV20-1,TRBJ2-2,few,CSASELAFNTGELFF,TGCAGTGCTAGTGAACTAGCGTTTAACACCGGGGAGCTGTTTTTT
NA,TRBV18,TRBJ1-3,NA,CASSPSDGPPDTIYF,TGTGCCAGCTCACCATCTGACGGACCCCCGGACACCATATATTTT
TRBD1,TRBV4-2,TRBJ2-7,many,CASSQGGQEYEQYF,TGTGCCAGCAGCCAAGGAGGACAGGAGTACGAGCAGTACTTC
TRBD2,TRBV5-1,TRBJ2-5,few,CASSRGAGGQETQYF,TGCGCCAGCAGCCGGGGTGCGGGGGGGCAAGAGACCCAGTACTTC
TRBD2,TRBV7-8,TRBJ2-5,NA,CASSLKLAGGRETQYF,TGTGCCAGCAGCCTTAAACTAGCGGGAGGGAGGGAGACCCAGTACTTC
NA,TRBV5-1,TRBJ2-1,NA,CASKGGYNEQFF,TGCGCCAGTAAAGGAGGTTACAATGAGCAGTTCTTC
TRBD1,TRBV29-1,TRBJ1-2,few,CSVLDTGTGGYGYTF,TGCAGCGTTTTGGACACCGGGACAGGGGGATATGGCTACACCTTC
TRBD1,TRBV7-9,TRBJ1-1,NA,CASSLSGGQAEAFF,TGTGCCAGCAGCCTTAGTGGGGGACAGGCTGAAGCTTTCTTT
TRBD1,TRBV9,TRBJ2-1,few,CASSQGQGGNEQFF,TGTGCCAGCAGCCAGGGACAGGGAGGCAATGAGCAGTTCTTC
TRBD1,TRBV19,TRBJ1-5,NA,CASSLADRDNQPQHF,TGTGCCAGTAGTCTAGCGGACAGGGACAATCAGCCCCAGCATTTT
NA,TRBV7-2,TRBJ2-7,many,CASSRTYEQYF,TGTGCCAGCAGCCGAACCTACGAGCAGTACTTC
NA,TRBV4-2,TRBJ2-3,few,CASSQDPGPGGSASTDTQYF,TGTGCCAGCAGCCAAGATCCCGGCCCTGGAGGGTCCGCTAGCACAGATACGCAGTATTTT
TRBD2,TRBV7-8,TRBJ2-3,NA,CASSTPTSGGPGDTQYF,TGTGCCAGCAGCACACCGACTAGCGGGGGGCCGGGGGATACGCAGTATTTT
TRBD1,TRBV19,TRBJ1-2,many,CASSIVSGTGDGYTF,TGTGCCAGTAGTATAGTTTCTGGGACAGGGGATGGCTACACCTTC
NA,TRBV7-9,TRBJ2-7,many,CASSRVGGYEQYF,TGTGCCAGCAGCAGGGTGGGAGGCTACGAGCAGTACTTC
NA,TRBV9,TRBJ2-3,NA,CASSVVEFLTDTQYF,TGTGCCAGCAGCGTAGTCGAGTTCCTGACAGATACGCAGTATTTT
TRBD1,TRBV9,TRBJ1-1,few,CASSEQGMNTEAFF,TGTGCCAGCAGTGAACAGGGGATGAACACTGAAGCTTTCTTT
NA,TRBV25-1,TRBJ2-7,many,CASSEGNGGPYEQYF,TGTGCCAGCAGTGAGGGGAACGGAGGCCCCTACGAGCAGTACTTC
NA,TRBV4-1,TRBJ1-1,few,CASSPPLLYHTEAFF,TGCGCCAGCAGCCCACCTCTTCTCTACCACACTGAAGCTTTCTTT
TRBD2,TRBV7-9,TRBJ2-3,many,CASSAGGSSTDTQYF,TGTGCCAGCAGCGCCGGCGGGAGTAGCACAGATACGCAGTATTTT
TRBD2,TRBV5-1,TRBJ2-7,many,CASSYLGLADEQYF,TGCGCCAGCAGCTACCTGGGACTAGCGGACGAGCAGTACTTC
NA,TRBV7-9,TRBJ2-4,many,CASSLGAGHLDIQYF,TGTGCCAGCAGCTTAGGGGCGGGGCATCTGGACATTCAGTACTTC
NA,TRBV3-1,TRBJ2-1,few,CASSRSGNSHNEQFF,TGTGCCAGCAGCCGATCGGGGAACAGTCACAATGAGCAGTTCTTC
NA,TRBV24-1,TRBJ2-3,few,CATSAWADTQYF,TGTGCCACCAGTGCCTGGGCAGATACGCAGTATTTT
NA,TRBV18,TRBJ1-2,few,CASSPRREELRSGYTF,TGTGCCAGCTCACCGCGACGGGAGGAGCTTAGAAGTGGCTACACCTTC
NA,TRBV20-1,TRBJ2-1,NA,CSARATGSNNEQFF,TGCAGTGCTAGGGCCACGGGCAGCAACAATGAGCAGTTCTTC
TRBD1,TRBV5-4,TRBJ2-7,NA,CASSWEQGASGYEQYF,TGTGCCAGCAGCTGGGAACAGGGGGCATCGGGGTACGAGCAGTACTTC
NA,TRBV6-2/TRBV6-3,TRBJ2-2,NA,CASRPTGGPRPGELFF,TGTGCCAGCAGACCCACGGGGGGCCCACGACCCGGGGAGCTGTTTTTT
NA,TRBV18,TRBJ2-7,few,CASSPYEGEQYF,TGTGCCAGCTCACCCTACGAGGGCGAGCAGTACTTC
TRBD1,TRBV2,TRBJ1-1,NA,CASRGQGHMNTEAFF,TGTGCCAGCAGGGGACAGGGCCACATGAACACTGAAGCTTTCTTT
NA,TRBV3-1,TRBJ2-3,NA,CASSQIGDTQYF,TGTGCCAGCAGCCAAATCGGAGATACGCAGTATTTT